These 22 T cell receptor beta chains originate from one sample sequenced in a study of T cells in Graves' hyperthyroidism and ophthalmopathy. From RNA transcripts, TCR beta CDR3 regions were amplified. First-round RT-PCR of the TCR CDR3 relied on the HTBI primer set. Each CDR3 protein gets one entry after TCRdb re-called the multiplex PCR reads with MiXCR. The sample lists about 400,000 distinct CDR3 sequences; about 15% were seen once. Sequenced input: blood. These receptor sequences come from a young woman with Graves' hyperthyroidism.

The chain couples TRBV5-1 to TRBJ2-1, with D unclear. V was clipped by 4 bases and J by 2 bases, with 13 bases between them. This CDR3 contains 15 residues. Germline V lookup: CDR1 SGHRS, CDR2 YFSETQ. CDR3 region: CASSPLGDTYNEQFF. As DNA, the CDR3 is TGCGCCAGCAGCCCCCTAGGAGACACCTACAATGAGCAGTTCTTC.

This clonotype was counted a few times. The chain links TRBV13 to TRBJ2-1, with 7 bases identical to TRBD2. V lost 0 bases and J lost 8; bases outside the gene matches: 7. The CDR3 extends over 15 amino acids. Per the germline V gene, CDR1 is PRHDT and CDR2 is FYEKMQ (reference sequence). The CDR3 here is CASSLGASGGDEQFF. CDR3 sequence (DNA): TGTGCCAGCAGCTTAGGGGCTAGCGGAGGGGATGAGCAGTTCTTC.

This chain joins TRBV2 and TRBJ2-7; the match to TRBD1 covers 10 bases. J was trimmed by 2 bases and V by 5 bases; bases with no gene match: 3. Per germline, CDR1 SNHLY and CDR2 FYNNEI. The CDR3 has 14 amino acids. The CDR3 nucleotides are TGTGCCAGCAGTTTTGACAGGGGGCCCTACGAGCAGTACTTC. Its translation: CASSFDRGPYEQYF.

V gene TRBV7-9 combines with J gene TRBJ1-4; D remains ambiguous. Germline V lookup: CDR1 SEHNR, CDR2 FQNEAQ (reference sequence). The CDR3 length is 17 residues. Trimming took 4 bases from V and 2 from J, leaving 17 bases between them. The DNA for the CDR3 is TGTGCCAGCAGCTACATGGGCAGTCTCGGGACTAATGAAAAACTGTTTTTT. Its translation is CASSYMGSLGTNEKLFF.

In its sample, this clonotype was seen many times. The chain is built from TRBV28 and TRBJ2-5, with D unclear. V was cut by 2 bases and J by 2 bases, with 9 bases left in between. The CDR3 covers 14 residues. CDR1 is MDHEN and CDR2 is SYDVKM in the germline V gene. The CDR3 protein is CASSLTHAQETQYF. DNA for the CDR3: TGTGCCAGCAGTTTAACACATGCTCAAGAGACCCAGTACTTC.

This clonotype was counted at least ten times. The rearrangement links TRBV11-2 to TRBJ2-5, with D perhaps TRBD2 (5 bases). V lost 3 bases and J lost 4, with 15 bases in between. The V gene's germline CDR1 is SGHAT and CDR2 FQNNGV. This CDR3 region has 15 residues. DNA for the CDR3: TGTGCCAGCAGCTTGATGTACGGAGGTGGAGAGACCCAGTACTTC. Its protein product is CASSLMYGGGETQYF.

This clonotype has just a few counts. The V call is TRBV5-1, the J call TRBJ2-5; 10 bases agree with TRBD2. The CDR3 totals 16 residues. CDR1 and CDR2 (germline): SGHRS, YFSETQ. V was pared by 1 base and J by 5 bases, with 8 bases of the junction left unmatched. CDR3 loop: CASSLMLAGGQETQYF. As DNA, the CDR3 is TGCGCCAGCAGCTTGATGTTAGCGGGAGGCCAGGAGACCCAGTACTTC.

Regarding this clonotype: The junction does not match germline at one end; this may be a read error. The chain has TRBV27 and TRBJ1-3, with D possibly TRBD1 on 5 matching bases. The length of the CDR3 is 14 residues. Per germline, CDR1 MNHEY and CDR2 SMNVEV (reference sequence). CDR3 in DNA: TGTGCCGGCAGTTTAGAGGGGTCTGGAAACACCATATATTTT. Its translation: CAGSLEGSGNTIYF.

In the case of this clonotype: A much bigger clone sits one base away, suggesting this may be a read error. The gene calls are TRBV7-2 and TRBJ2-1; 12 nucleotides agree with TRBD2. Germline V gene lookup returns CDR1 SGHTA and CDR2 FQGNSA. The CDR3 length is 14 residues. The J segment lost 10 bases and the V segment lost 6 bases, leaving 7 bases of the junction unmatched. The CDR3 loop reads CASSWTSGINEQFF. In DNA form, the CDR3 reads TGTGCCAGCAGTTGGACTAGCGGGATTAACGAGCAGTTCTTC.

The chain recombines TRBV6-1 with TRBJ2-1, with TRBD2 matching over 7 bases. The CDR3 runs 13 residues. The germline CDR1 and CDR2 sequences are MNHNS and SASEGT. The J segment lost 12 bases and the V segment lost 7 bases, leaving 12 bases of the junction unmatched. This CDR3 reads CASIAGAGRRQFF. DNA for the CDR3: TGTGCCAGCATTGCCGGAGCGGGAAGGAGGCAGTTCTTC.

The rearrangement links TRBV20-1 to TRBJ2-7; 11 nucleotides match TRBD2. The CDR3 is made up of 15 amino acids. V dropped 5 bases and J dropped 7; count of bases not matched to a gene: 13. Germline values: CDR1 DFQATT, CDR2 SNEGSKA (reference sequence). The CDR3 protein is CSARPGTSGKEEQYF. CDR3 DNA: TGCAGTGCTCGGCCCGGGACTAGCGGAAAGGAAGAGCAGTACTTC.

Many counts were recorded for this clonotype. CDR3: CASSSGTGSGEQYF. The DNA for the CDR3 is TGCGCCAGCAGTTCTGGGACAGGGAGCGGCGAGCAGTACTTC. This chain uses TRBV5-1 with TRBJ2-7; 9 positions agree with TRBD1. The germline CDR1 and CDR2 sequences are SGHRS and YFSETQ. The CDR3 length is 14 residues. J gave up 6 bases and V 5 bases, and 9 bases lay outside the gene matches.

This sequence joins TRBV24-1 and TRBJ2-1, with 7 bases aligning to TRBD2. J gave up 4 bases and V 4 bases, and 3 bases lay outside the gene matches. CDR3 length: 14 amino acids. Germline lookup yields CDR1 KGHDR and CDR2 SFDVKD. The CDR3, as DNA: TGTGCCACCAGTGAGGGACTAATATACAATGAGCAGTTCTTC. Its translation: CATSEGLIYNEQFF.

With respect to this clonotype: A clone one base away is much larger, so this may be a read error. The rearrangement links TRBV6-2 or TRBV6-3 to TRBJ2-5; 11 nucleotides line up with TRBD2. CDR3 length equals 16 residues. J was trimmed by 7 bases and V by 5 bases; bases with no gene match: 12. Germline assignment: CDR1 MNHEY and CDR2 SVGEGT. In DNA form, the CDR3 reads TGTGCCAGCAGTCCCCCTAGCGGGAGGTCGGGAGGGACCCAGTACTTC. Protein product: CASSPPSGRSGGTQYF.

This clonotype showed up many times. This rearrangement joins TRBV10-2 to TRBJ2-7; 7 bases map to TRBD2. Germline V gene sequence: CDR1 WSHSY, CDR2 SAAADI. Trimming cost V 3 bases and J 5 bases; bases outside gene matches: 7. This CDR3 contains 14 residues. In nucleotides, the CDR3 is TGCGCCAGCAGTGATGTGGGAGGGCAGGACGAGCAGTACTTC. Translated, it gives CASSDVGGQDEQYF.

The chain joins TRBV7-8 to TRBJ2-7; 9 bases are shared with TRBD2. V lost 5 bases, J lost 3 bases, and 5 bases stayed unmatched. Per germline, CDR1 SGHVS and CDR2 FQNEAQ. The CDR3 contains 14 residues. DNA of the CDR3: TGTGCCAGCAGCACCCAGACTAGCGGCTACGAGCAGTACTTC. Translation gives CASSTQTSGYEQYF.

The DNA for the CDR3 is TGCAGCGTTGCGGGCGCGAATCAGCCCCAGCATTTT. This gives the protein CSVAGANQPQHF. This rearrangement joins TRBV29-1 to TRBJ1-5; D not certain. Germline V gene sequence: CDR1 SQVTM, CDR2 ANQGSEA. CDR3 size: 12 residues. V shed 4 bases and J shed 4 bases, with 8 bases lying between them.

This clonotype was counted ten times or more. V and J are TRBV27 and TRBJ2-7, with 10 bases lining up with TRBD1. Germline V lookup: CDR1 MNHEY, CDR2 SMNVEV (reference sequence). The junction had 7 bases not matched to a gene; V was cut back by 4 bases and J by 4 bases. CDR3 length: 15 residues. The CDR3 bases are TGTGCCAGCAGTTACCGGGACAGGGGAATTTACGAGCAGTACTTC. This gives the protein CASSYRDRGIYEQYF.

This clonotype has ten or more counts. V gene TRBV27 combines with J gene TRBJ2-1; a possible D gene is TRBD1 (6 bases). V was clipped by 0 bases and J by 4 bases, with 13 bases between them. The germline gives CDR1 MNHEY, CDR2 SMNVEV (reference sequence). The CDR3 length is 16 residues. This chain's CDR3 is CASSLSTGTPYNEQFF. The CDR3, as DNA: TGTGCCAGCAGTTTATCGACCGGGACACCGTACAATGAGCAGTTCTTC.

This clonotype has at least ten counts. J is TRBJ1-2 and V is TRBV30; D remains unclear. The CDR3 has 15 residues. Germline values: CDR1 GTSNPN, CDR2 SVGIG (reference sequence). The V and J ends lost 0 bases and 5 bases respectively, with 16 bases between them. The CDR3 DNA is TGTGCCTGGAGTGTGGGGTCCACATTAGCTTATGGCTACACCTTC. This codes for CAWSVGSTLAYGYTF.

This clonotype occurred a few times. CDR3 in DNA: TGTGCCAGCAGTAACCGGGACATTGGCTACACCTTC. It yields the protein CASSNRDIGYTF. V usage is TRBV28 and J usage is TRBJ1-2; maybe TRBD1 (6 bases). The germline V and J ends were trimmed by 5 bases and 7 bases, with 11 bases remaining between them. Germline CDR1 reads MDHEN; CDR2 reads SYDVKM. This CDR3 contains 12 residues.

About this clonotype: A much larger clone lies a single base off, so this may be a read error. The chain has TRBV27 and TRBJ1-5; 8 nucleotides match TRBD1. The CDR3 has 15 residues. Germline CDR1 and CDR2: MNHEY and SMNVEV (reference sequence). Trimming at V came to 2 bases and at J to 5 bases, leaving 5 bases not matched to a gene. CDR3 sequence reads: CASSLEGQGDQPQHF. In DNA form, the CDR3 reads TGTGCCAGCAGTTTAGAAGGACAGGGCGATCAGCCCCAGCATTTT.